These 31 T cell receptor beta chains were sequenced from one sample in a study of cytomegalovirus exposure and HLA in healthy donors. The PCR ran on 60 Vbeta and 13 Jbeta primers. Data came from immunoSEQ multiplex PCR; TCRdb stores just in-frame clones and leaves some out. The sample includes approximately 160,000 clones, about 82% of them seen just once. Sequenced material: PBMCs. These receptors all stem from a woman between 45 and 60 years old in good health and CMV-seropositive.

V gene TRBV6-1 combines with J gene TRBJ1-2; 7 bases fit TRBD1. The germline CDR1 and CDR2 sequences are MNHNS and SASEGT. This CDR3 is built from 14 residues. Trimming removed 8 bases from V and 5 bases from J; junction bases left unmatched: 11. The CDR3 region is CASASGQSVYGYTF. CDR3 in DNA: TGTGCCAGCGCCTCGGGACAGTCCGTATATGGCTACACCTTC.

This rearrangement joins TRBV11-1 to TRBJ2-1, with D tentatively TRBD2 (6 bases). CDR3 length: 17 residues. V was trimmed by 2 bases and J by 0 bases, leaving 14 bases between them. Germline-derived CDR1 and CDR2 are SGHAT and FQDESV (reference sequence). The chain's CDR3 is CASSLTGASASYNEQFF. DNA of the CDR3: TGTGCCAGCAGCTTAACTGGGGCTAGCGCCTCCTACAATGAGCAGTTCTTC.

CDR3 sequence reads: CASTSRSYEQYF. Written as DNA, the CDR3 is TGTGCCAGCACCTCCCGCTCCTACGAGCAGTACTTC. This chain joins TRBV28 and TRBJ2-7; unclear D gene. The CDR3 extends over 12 amino acids. Looked up from germline, CDR1 is MDHEN and CDR2 is SYDVKM. Deletions cut 7 bases from V and 0 bases from J, with 7 bases between.

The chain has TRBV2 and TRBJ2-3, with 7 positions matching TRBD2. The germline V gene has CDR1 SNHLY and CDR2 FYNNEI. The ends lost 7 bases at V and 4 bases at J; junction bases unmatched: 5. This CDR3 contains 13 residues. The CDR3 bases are TGTGCCAGCATTGCGGGAGTCGCAGATACGCAGTATTTT. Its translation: CASIAGVADTQYF.

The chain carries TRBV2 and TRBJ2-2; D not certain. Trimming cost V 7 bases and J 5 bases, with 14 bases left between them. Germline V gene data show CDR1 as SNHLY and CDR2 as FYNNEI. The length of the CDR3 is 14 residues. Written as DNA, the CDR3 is TGTGCCAGCACTGCGCCCCCTTTGACCGGGGAGCTGTTTTTT. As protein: CASTAPPLTGELFF.

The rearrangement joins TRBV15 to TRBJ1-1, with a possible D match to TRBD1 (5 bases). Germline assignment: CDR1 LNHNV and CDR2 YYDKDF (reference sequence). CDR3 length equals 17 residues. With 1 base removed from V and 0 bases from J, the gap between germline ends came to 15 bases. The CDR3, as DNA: TGTGCCACCAGCAGAGGGACCACGGGGGGGATGAACACTGAAGCTTTCTTT. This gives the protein CATSRGTTGGMNTEAFF.

CDR3 in amino acids: CASSLELTAYYEQYF. CDR3 in DNA: TGTGCCAGCAGCTTGGAACTAACGGCCTACTACGAGCAGTACTTC. The chain joins TRBV7-2 to TRBJ2-7; the D is unclear. The CDR3 totals 15 residues. V was trimmed by 3 bases and J by 3 bases, leaving 15 bases between them. Germline CDR1 SGHTA, CDR2 FQGNSA.

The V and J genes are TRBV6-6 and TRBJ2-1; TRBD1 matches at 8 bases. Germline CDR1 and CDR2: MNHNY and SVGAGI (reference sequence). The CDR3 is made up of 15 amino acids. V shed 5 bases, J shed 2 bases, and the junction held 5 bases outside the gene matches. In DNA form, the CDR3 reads TGTGCCAGCAGTGACAGGGGATCGGCCTACAATGAGCAGTTCTTC. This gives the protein CASSDRGSAYNEQFF.

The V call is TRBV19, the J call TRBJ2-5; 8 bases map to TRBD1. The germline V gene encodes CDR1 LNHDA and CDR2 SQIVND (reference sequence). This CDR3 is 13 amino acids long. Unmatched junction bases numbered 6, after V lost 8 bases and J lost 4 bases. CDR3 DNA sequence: TGTGCCAGTTCTGACAGGGGCCGAGAGACCCAGTACTTC. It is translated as CASSDRGRETQYF.

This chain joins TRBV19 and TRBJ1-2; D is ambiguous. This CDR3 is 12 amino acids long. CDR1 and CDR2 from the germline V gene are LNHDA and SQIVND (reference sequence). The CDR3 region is CASLLSNYGYTF. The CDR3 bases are TGTGCATCACTCCTCTCTAACTATGGCTACACCTTC.

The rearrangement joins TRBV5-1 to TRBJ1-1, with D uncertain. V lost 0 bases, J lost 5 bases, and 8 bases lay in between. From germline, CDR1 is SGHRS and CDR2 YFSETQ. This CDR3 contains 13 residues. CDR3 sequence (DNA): TGCGCCAGCAGCTTGGAGGAGAGGACTGAAGCTTTCTTT. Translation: CASSLEERTEAFF.

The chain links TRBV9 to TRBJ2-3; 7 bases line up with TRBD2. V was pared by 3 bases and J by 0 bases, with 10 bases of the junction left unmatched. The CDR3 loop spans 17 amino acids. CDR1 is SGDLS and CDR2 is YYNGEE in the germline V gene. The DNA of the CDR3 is TGTGCCAGCAGCGCCGACGCGGGGGTACACAGCACAGATACGCAGTATTTT. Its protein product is CASSADAGVHSTDTQYF. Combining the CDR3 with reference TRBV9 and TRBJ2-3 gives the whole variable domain DSGVTQTPKHLITATGQRVTLRCSPRSGDLSVYWYQQSLDQGLQFLIQYYNGEERAKGNILERFSAQQFPDLHSELNLSSLELGDSALYFCASSADAGVHSTDTQYFGPGTRLTVL.

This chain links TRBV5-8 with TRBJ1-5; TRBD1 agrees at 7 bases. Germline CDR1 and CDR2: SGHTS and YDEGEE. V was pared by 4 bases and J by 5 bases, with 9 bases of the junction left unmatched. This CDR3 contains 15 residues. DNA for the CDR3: TGTGCCAGCAGCCGGACAGGAGAACAACATCAGCCCCAGCATTTT. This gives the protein CASSRTGEQHQPQHF.

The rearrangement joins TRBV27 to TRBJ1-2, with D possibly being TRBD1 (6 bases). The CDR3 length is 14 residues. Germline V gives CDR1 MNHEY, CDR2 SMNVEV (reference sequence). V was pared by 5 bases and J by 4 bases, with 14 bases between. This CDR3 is CASSTGGGLYGYTF. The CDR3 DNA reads TGTGCCAGCAGTACGGGGGGGGGCCTCTATGGCTACACCTTC.

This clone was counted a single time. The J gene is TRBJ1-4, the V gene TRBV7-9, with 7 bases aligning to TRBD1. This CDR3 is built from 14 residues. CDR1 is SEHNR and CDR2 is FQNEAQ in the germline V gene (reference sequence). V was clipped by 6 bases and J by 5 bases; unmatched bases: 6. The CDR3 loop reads CASRETGKNEKLFF. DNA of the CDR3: TGTGCCAGCAGGGAGACAGGGAAGAATGAAAAACTGTTTTTT. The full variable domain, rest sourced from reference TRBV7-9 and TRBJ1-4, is DTGVSQNPRHKITKRGQNVTFRCDPISEHNRLYWYRQTLGQGPEFLTYFQNEAQLEKSRLLSDRFSAERPKGSFSTLEIQRTEQGDSAMYLCASRETGKNEKLFFGSGTQLSVL.

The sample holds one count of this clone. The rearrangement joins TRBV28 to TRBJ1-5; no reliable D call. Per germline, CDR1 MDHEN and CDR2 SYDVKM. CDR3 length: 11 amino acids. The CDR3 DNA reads TGTGCTATCGGGTGGTCTCAGCCCCAGCATTTT. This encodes CAIGWSQPQHF. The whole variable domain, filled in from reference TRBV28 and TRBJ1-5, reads DVKVTQSSRYLVKRTGEKVFLECVQDMDHENMFWYRQDPGLGLRLIYFSYDVKMKEKGDIPEGYSVSREKKERFSLILESASTNQTSMYLCAIGWSQPQHFGDGTRLSIL.

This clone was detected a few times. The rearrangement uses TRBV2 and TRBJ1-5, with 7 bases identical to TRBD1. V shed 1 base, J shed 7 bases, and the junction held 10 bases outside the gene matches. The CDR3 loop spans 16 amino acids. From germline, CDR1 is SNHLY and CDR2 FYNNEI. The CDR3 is CASSEERAGGRQPQHF. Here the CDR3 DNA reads TGTGCCAGCAGTGAAGAGCGGGCAGGGGGAAGACAGCCCCAGCATTTT.

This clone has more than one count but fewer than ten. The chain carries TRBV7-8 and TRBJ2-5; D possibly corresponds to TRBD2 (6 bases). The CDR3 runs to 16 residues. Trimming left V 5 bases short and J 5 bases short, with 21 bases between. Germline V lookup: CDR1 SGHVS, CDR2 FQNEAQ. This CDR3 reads CASSAQVPGESETQYF. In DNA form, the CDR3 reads TGTGCCAGCAGCGCCCAGGTACCGGGGGAATCGGAGACCCAGTACTTC.

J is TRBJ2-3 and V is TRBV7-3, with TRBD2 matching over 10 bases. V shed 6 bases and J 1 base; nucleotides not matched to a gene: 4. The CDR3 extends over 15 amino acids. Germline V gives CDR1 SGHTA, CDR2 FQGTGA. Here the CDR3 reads CASSSGTSGTDTQYF. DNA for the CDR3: TGTGCCAGCAGTTCCGGGACTAGCGGCACAGATACGCAGTATTTT.

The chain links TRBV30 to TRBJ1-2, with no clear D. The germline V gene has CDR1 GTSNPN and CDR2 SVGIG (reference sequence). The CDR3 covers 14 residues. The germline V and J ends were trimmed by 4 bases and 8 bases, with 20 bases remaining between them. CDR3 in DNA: TGTGCCTGGACCTTCCGGGGAGGAAGGAAGGGCTACACCTTC. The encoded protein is CAWTFRGGRKGYTF.

The CDR3 reads CASSPSLAGGEQFF. DNA of the CDR3: TGTGCCAGTAGTCCGAGTCTAGCGGGAGGTGAGCAGTTCTTC. The J gene is TRBJ2-1, the V gene TRBV19, with 11 bases fitting TRBD2. From germline, CDR1 is LNHDA and CDR2 SQIVND (reference sequence). This CDR3 contains 14 residues. J gave up 9 bases and V 5 bases, and 6 bases lay outside the gene matches.

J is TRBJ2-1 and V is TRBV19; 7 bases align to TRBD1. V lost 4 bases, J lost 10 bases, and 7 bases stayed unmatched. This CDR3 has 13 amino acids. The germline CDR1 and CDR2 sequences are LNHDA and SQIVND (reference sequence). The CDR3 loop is CASSTQTGSEQFF. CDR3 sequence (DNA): TGTGCCAGTAGTACCCAGACAGGGAGCGAGCAGTTCTTC.

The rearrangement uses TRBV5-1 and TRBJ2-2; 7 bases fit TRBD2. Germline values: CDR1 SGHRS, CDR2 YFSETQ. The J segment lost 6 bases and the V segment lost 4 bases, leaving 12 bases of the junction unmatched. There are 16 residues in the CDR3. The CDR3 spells CASSSFAGVSPGELFF. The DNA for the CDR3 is TGCGCCAGCAGCAGCTTCGCGGGGGTCTCGCCCGGGGAGCTGTTTTTT. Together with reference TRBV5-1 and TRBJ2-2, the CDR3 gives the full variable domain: KAGVTQTPRYLIKTRGQQVTLSCSPISGHRSVSWYQQTPGQGLQFLFEYFSETQRNKGNFPGRFSGRQFSNSRSEMNVSTLELGDSALYLCASSSFAGVSPGELFFGEGSRLTVL.

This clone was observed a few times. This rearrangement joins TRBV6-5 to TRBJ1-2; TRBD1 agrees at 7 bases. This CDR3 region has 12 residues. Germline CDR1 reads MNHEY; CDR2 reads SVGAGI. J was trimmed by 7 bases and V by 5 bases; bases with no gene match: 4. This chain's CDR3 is CASSNRGGGYTF. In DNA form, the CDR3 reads TGTGCCAGCAGTAACAGGGGAGGTGGCTACACCTTC.

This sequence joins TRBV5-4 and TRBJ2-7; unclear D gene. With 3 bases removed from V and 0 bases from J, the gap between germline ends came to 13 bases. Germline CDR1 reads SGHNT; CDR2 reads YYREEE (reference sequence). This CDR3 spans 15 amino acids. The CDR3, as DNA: TGTGCCAGCAGCTCCAACACACTAAGCTCCTACGAGCAGTACTTC. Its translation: CASSSNTLSSYEQYF.

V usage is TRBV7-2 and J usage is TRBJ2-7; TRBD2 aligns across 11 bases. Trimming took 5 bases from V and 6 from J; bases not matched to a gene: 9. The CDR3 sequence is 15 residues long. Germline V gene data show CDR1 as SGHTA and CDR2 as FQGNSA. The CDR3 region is CASSLPGSGRAEQYF. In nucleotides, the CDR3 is TGTGCCAGCAGCCTCCCAGGTAGCGGGAGGGCCGAGCAGTACTTC. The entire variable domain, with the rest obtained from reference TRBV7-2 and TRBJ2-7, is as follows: GAGVSQSPSNKVTEKGKDVELRCDPISGHTALYWYRQSLGQGLEFLIYFQGNSAPDKSGLPSDRFSAERTGGSVSTLTIQRTQQEDSAVYLCASSLPGSGRAEQYFGPGTRLTVT.

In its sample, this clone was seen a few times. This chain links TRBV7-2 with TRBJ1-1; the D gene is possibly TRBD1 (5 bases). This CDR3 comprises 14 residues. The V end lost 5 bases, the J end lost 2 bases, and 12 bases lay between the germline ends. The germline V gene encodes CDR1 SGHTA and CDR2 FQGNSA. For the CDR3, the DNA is TGTGCCAGCAGCCCCCAGCGGGGCAACACTGAAGCTTTCTTT. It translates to CASSPQRGNTEAFF. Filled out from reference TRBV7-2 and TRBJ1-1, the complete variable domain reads GAGVSQSPSNKVTEKGKDVELRCDPISGHTALYWYRQSLGQGLEFLIYFQGNSAPDKSGLPSDRFSAERTGGSVSTLTIQRTQQEDSAVYLCASSPQRGNTEAFFGQGTRLTVV.

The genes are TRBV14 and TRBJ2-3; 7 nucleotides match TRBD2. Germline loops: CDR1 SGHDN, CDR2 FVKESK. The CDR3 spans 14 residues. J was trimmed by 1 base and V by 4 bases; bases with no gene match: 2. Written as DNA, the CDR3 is TGTGCCAGCAGCCGAACTAGCGGCACAGATACGCAGTATTTT. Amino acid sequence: CASSRTSGTDTQYF.

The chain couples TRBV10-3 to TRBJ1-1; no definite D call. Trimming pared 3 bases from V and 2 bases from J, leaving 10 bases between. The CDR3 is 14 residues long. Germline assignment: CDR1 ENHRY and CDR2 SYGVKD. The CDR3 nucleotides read TGTGCCATCAGTGATGCGGCGGGAAACACTGAAGCTTTCTTT. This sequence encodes CAISDAAGNTEAFF.

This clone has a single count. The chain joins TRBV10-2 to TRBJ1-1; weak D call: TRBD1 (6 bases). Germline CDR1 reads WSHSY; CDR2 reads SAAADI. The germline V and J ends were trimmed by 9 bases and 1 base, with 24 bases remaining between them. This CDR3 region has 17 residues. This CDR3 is CASLLGASAGANTEAFF. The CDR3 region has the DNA TGCGCCAGTCTCTTGGGGGCTTCAGCAGGTGCGAACACTGAAGCTTTCTTT.

CDR3 DNA: TGTGCCAGCAGTTTACACAGGGGAGGTGAAGCTTTCTTT. Protein: CASSLHRGGEAFF. The gene calls are TRBV27 and TRBJ1-1, with 7 bases identical to TRBD1. The length of the CDR3 is 13 residues. J lost 7 bases, V lost 2 bases, and 4 bases had no gene match. Looked up from germline, CDR1 is MNHEY and CDR2 is SMNVEV (reference sequence).